The next 8 T cell receptor beta chains were all read from a single sample in a study of T cells in localized non-small cell lung cancer. Sequencing was performed with immunoSEQ multiplex PCR; in TCRdb, only in-frame clones are kept and a portion is missing. The table records 8,800 or so clones, around 41% of them present only once. The material was lymph node tissue, obtained before any cancer treatment. These receptor sequences come from a woman aged 35-75 years with stage I lung adenocarcinoma.

CDR3 sequence (DNA): TGTGCCAGCAGTGATGCCAGTTCCTACGAGCAGTACTTC. Encoded protein: CASSDASSYEQYF. This rearrangement joins TRBV6-8 to TRBJ2-7; no clear D. Germline V gene lookup returns CDR1 MNHGY and CDR2 SAAAGT. The CDR3 runs to 13 residues. Trimming shortened V by 5 bases and J by 1 base, and 9 bases separated the two germline ends.

J is TRBJ2-2 and V is TRBV19; unclear D gene. V lost 8 bases to trimming and J lost 0 bases, with 7 bases between them. The length of the CDR3 is 13 residues. The germline gives CDR1 LNHDA, CDR2 SQIVND (reference sequence). Written as DNA, the CDR3 is TGTGCCAGTGCAGACGCGAACACCGGGGAGCTGTTTTTT. Amino acids: CASADANTGELFF.

The V and J genes are TRBV9 and TRBJ2-1; no definite D call. V was shortened by 2 bases and J by 3 bases, with 12 bases between the two germline ends. The CDR3 loop spans 15 amino acids. Germline CDR1 and CDR2: SGDLS and YYNGEE. The CDR3 nucleotides read TGTGCCAGCAGCGTCTCCTCTACCCTCTACAATGAGCAGTTCTTC. Translated: CASSVSSTLYNEQFF.

V is TRBV14 and J is TRBJ2-5; the match to TRBD1 covers 12 bases. The CDR3 has 16 amino acids. CDR1 SGHDN and CDR2 FVKESK come from the germline V gene. The V and J ends lost 7 bases and 5 bases, in that order; junction bases with no gene match: 11. The CDR3 loop is CASNPRDRGPAETQYF. DNA for the CDR3: TGTGCCAGCAACCCGAGGGACAGGGGGCCGGCGGAGACCCAGTACTTC.

This chain links TRBV12-2 with TRBJ2-3; TRBD2 reflects the table's D call only, with no check against the DNA. TRBV12-2 is termed a pseudogene. The CDR3 is made up of 14 amino acids. The CDR3 DNA follows: TGTGCCGGGGATTACGGGAATCCTGCAGATACGCAGTATTTT. Translated: CAGDYGNPADTQYF.

This chain connects TRBV5-1 to TRBJ1-3; D is uncertain. V was cut by 1 base and J by 4 bases, with 12 bases left in between. Germline CDR1 reads SGHRS; CDR2 reads YFSETQ. The CDR3 spans 15 residues. CDR3 coding DNA: TGCGCCAGCAGCTTGTTTGGTAGCGCCGGAAACACCATATATTTT. This encodes CASSLFGSAGNTIYF.

This clone was recorded a few times. CDR3 residues: CASSLGGPTSYGYTF. In DNA form, the CDR3 reads TGTGCCAGCAGCTTAGGAGGGCCCACCTCCTATGGCTACACCTTC. The chain has TRBV7-4 and TRBJ1-2; no firm D call. The CDR3 has 15 amino acids. The germline gives CDR1 SGHVT, CDR2 SQSDAQ. V was clipped by 1 base and J by 4 bases, with 13 bases between them.

The gene calls are TRBV11-3 and TRBJ1-6; D uncertain. CDR3 size: 17 residues. Germline loops: CDR1 SGHNT, CDR2 YENEEA. The V gene lost 5 bases and the J gene lost 0 bases, with 14 bases spanning the gap. The CDR3 DNA reads TGTGCCAGCAGCCTGGCGGCACTGAGCTCCTATAATTCACCCCTCCACTTT. This gives the protein CASSLAALSSYNSPLHF.